This T cell receptor (beta chain) stems from a study of beta chain features in type 1 diabetes. Central memory, naive, regulatory and stem cell-like memory CD4+ cells were sorted by CD45RO/CCR7/CD25/CD127/CD95/CD27. CDR1 and CDR2 (germline): SEHNR, FQNEAQ (reference sequence). The CDR3 length is 15 residues. Trimming cost V 3 bases and J 4 bases; bases outside gene matches: 7. Whole-study findings and limits: Researchers report that Type 1 diabetes patients had moderately but significantly shorter TCRB CDR3s across all four CD4+ subsets.

This clone was observed a few times. Its specificity is unknown. Since all of the isolated RNA was reverse transcribed, expressed TCRB transcripts were what got sequenced. The data were produced by immunoSEQ multiplex PCR, yet TCRdb's version contains in-frame clones alone and is incomplete. The sample contains about 44,000 clones, about 51% of which appear only once. This receptor was obtained from a woman between 18 and 29 years old in good health. The chain carries TRBV7-9 and TRBJ1-2; 8 bases fit TRBD1. The sequencing input was Tregs from blood. The CDR3 is CASSLSDRVVYGYTF. In DNA, the CDR3 is TGTGCCAGCAGCTTGTCGGACAGGGTTGTCTATGGCTACACCTTC.